This T cell receptor (beta chain) appears in the sequencing data of a study of T cell responses to AZD1222 COVID-19 vaccine. Sequencing used immunoSEQ multiplex PCR; TCRdb keeps in-frame clones, though not all of them. The data hold 100,000 to 150,000 clones, with roughly 84% observed a single time. General study results and limits: The study sampled repertoires only after the peak T cell response. Elevations in Spike-specific TCR breadth and depth followed administration of two AZD1222 doses. At baseline, seropositivity was found in only 5 to 7 AZD1222 recipients. Clonal diversity may have been underestimated, and the donors were mostly white British, with more females than males.

On this clone itself: Its target is unknown.

V was clipped by 2 bases and J by 1 base, with 8 bases between them. The CDR3 spans 14 residues. CDR1 is MNHNS and CDR2 is SASEGT in the germline V gene. The genes are TRBV6-1 and TRBJ1-1, with unresolved D. Sequenced material: peripheral blood, taken on day 0 of AZD1222 vaccination. This sequence was found in an adult in good health. The CDR3 nucleotides read TGTGCCAGCAGTGAACCCCACAAGAACACTGAAGCTTTCTTT. It specifies CASSEPHKNTEAFF.